Shown below are 28 T cell receptor beta chains from a single sample sequenced in a study of molecular identifiers for immune sequencing clone quantification. TCRdb re-derived calls from the PCR reads in MiXCR, one entry per CDR3 protein. The table shows roughly 86,000 distinct CDR3 sequences, with under 20% occurring only once. Sequencing was carried out using naive CD8+ T cells from blood, with Jurkat cell RNA spiked in. Subset noted: FACS-sorted CD8+CD4-CCR7+CD45RA+ naive T cells. The origin of the receptors is a human donor in good health. Some libraries in this study had Jurkat cell RNA spiked in.

This clonotype was seen repeatedly, ten times or more. The chain couples TRBV5-1 to TRBJ2-7; possibly TRBD1 or TRBD2 for D (5 bases each). Germline values: CDR1 SGHRS, CDR2 YFSETQ. Trimming cost V 0 bases and J 3 bases, with 19 bases left between them. This CDR3 has 17 amino acids. CDR3 bases: TGCGCCAGCAGCTTGGAGGGGTCCCCGGGACGGGGCTACGAGCAGTACTTC. Translation: CASSLEGSPGRGYEQYF.

This clonotype was recorded many times. This sequence joins TRBV4-3 and TRBJ2-1; D might be TRBD1 (5 bases). In germline, CDR1 is LGHNA, CDR2 YSLEER. Trimming cost V 0 bases and J 6 bases, with 15 bases left between them. The CDR3 is made up of 16 amino acids. CDR3 in amino acids: CASSQDPQVYLNEQFF. As DNA, the CDR3 is TGCGCCAGCAGCCAAGATCCACAGGTTTACCTCAATGAGCAGTTCTTC.

This clonotype was seen at least ten times. This chain joins TRBV4-3 and TRBJ2-3; maybe TRBD2 (6 bases). The V end was cut by 1 base, the J end by 0 bases, with 11 bases between. Per germline, CDR1 LGHNA and CDR2 YSLEER. The CDR3 is 16 amino acids. The chain's CDR3 is CASSQGLAASTDTQYF. CDR3 nucleotide sequence: TGCGCCAGCAGCCAAGGGTTAGCGGCTAGCACAGATACGCAGTATTTT.

This clonotype was seen at least ten times. A junction boundary mismatches the germline segment, possibly from a read error. The chain has TRBV19 and TRBJ2-7, with 7 bases identical to TRBD2. CDR3 length: 12 residues. Per the germline V gene, CDR1 is LNHDA and CDR2 is SQIVND (reference sequence). The CDR3 bases are TGTGCCAGTAGGAATGGGAGGGAGTCTCTGAACTTC. This translates into CASRNGRESLNF.

This clonotype was recorded at least ten times. V usage is TRBV6-2 or TRBV6-3 and J usage is TRBJ2-7; the D gene is possibly TRBD1 (6 bases). Germline CDR1 MNHEY, CDR2 SVGEGT. This CDR3 has 14 residues. Trimming cost V 5 bases and J 2 bases, with 13 bases left between them. The CDR3: CASSPENRAYEQYF. CDR3 coding DNA: TGTGCCAGCAGTCCAGAGAACAGGGCCTACGAGCAGTACTTC.

This clonotype has at least ten counts. The chain uses TRBV4-1 and TRBJ2-2; 9 nucleotides line up with TRBD1. Trimming removed 4 bases from V and 2 bases from J; junction bases left unmatched: 8. Germline CDR1 and CDR2: MGHRA and YSYEKL. CDR3 length: 17 residues. CDR3 amino acids: CASSLSTGGSNTGELFF. The CDR3 coding sequence is TGCGCCAGCAGCCTATCAACAGGGGGCAGCAACACCGGGGAGCTGTTTTTT.

As regards this clonotype: A much larger clone lies one base from this, so it may be a read error. The V gene is TRBV20-1, the J gene TRBJ2-1, with a weak D call TRBD2 (5 bases). CDR3 length: 16 residues. The germline V and J ends were trimmed by 4 bases and 0 bases, with 16 bases remaining between them. Germline loops: CDR1 DFQATT, CDR2 SNEGSKA (reference sequence). This CDR3 is CSATLGLLGSYNEQFF. Here the CDR3 DNA reads TGCAGTGCTACTTTAGGACTGCTCGGCTCCTACAATGAGCAGTTCTTC.

In its sample, this clonotype was seen many times. The rearrangement joins TRBV21-1 to TRBJ2-1; the tabulated D call, TRBD1, remains unverified against the DNA. TRBV21-1 is termed a pseudogene. The CDR3 loop spans 14 amino acids. The chain's CDR3 is CASSKAHPGGEQFF. CDR3 coding DNA: TGTGCCAGCAGCAAAGCCCATCCAGGGGGTGAGCAGTTCTTC.

This clonotype was seen repeatedly, ten times or more. The chain is built from TRBV7-9 and TRBJ1-4, with no clear D. Germline loops: CDR1 SEHNR, CDR2 FQNEAQ (reference sequence). V was trimmed by 1 base and J by 4 bases, leaving 7 bases between them. CDR3 size: 14 residues. The CDR3 here is CASSLVAFNEKLFF. The DNA of the CDR3 is TGTGCCAGCAGCTTAGTAGCCTTTAATGAAAAACTGTTTTTT.

This clonotype was counted many times. The V gene is TRBV10-2, the J gene TRBJ2-7, with 16 positions matching TRBD2. The germline V gene encodes CDR1 WSHSY and CDR2 SAAADI. V lost 6 bases and J lost 0; bases outside the gene matches: 14. The CDR3 spans 20 residues. The chain's CDR3 is CASRPEWGTSGRVFSYEQYF. In DNA, the CDR3 is TGCGCCAGCAGACCCGAGTGGGGGACTAGCGGGAGGGTCTTCTCCTACGAGCAGTACTTC.

This clonotype was observed a handful of times. Just one base apart from a much larger clone, this may be a read error. It is unclear where the CDR3 begins or ends on the DNA, so no DNA is shown, and the CDR3 is as TCRdb lists it. The genes are TRBV7-2 and TRBJ2-7; the table's D call, TRBD1, was not checked against the DNA. The CDR3 has 14 amino acids, counting both end residues. Germline V gene lookup returns CDR1 SGHTA and CDR2 FQGNSA. The CDR3 loop reads CASSLGSGQGGQYF.

This clonotype was found many times. The V and J genes are TRBV2 and TRBJ2-2, with a tentative D call TRBD1 (6 bases). The CDR3 covers 15 residues. Germline CDR1 and CDR2: SNHLY and FYNNEI. V lost 6 bases to trimming and J lost 1 base, with 12 bases between them. DNA for the CDR3: TGTGCCAGCAGATCGACAGGCATGAACACCGGGGAGCTGTTTTTT. It encodes CASRSTGMNTGELFF.

The sample holds many counts of this clonotype. The chain has TRBV19 and TRBJ1-1, with D possibly TRBD1 on 5 matching bases. This CDR3 is built from 15 residues. Trimming removed 8 bases at V and 4 bases at J, with 20 bases between. Germline lookup yields CDR1 LNHDA and CDR2 SQIVND (reference sequence). In DNA form, the CDR3 reads TGTGCCAGTGGGGGGGTGGGGGAGGCGGGCACTGAAGCTTTCTTT. Amino acids: CASGGVGEAGTEAFF. The variable domain in full, with the rest retrieved from reference TRBV19 and TRBJ1-1, is DGGITQSPKYLFRKEGQNVTLSCEQNLNHDAMYWYRQDPGQGLRLIYYSQIVNDFQKGDIAEGYSVSREKKESFPLTVTSAQKNPTAFYLCASGGVGEAGTEAFFGQGTRLTVV.

This clonotype was detected many times. CDR3 sequence (DNA): TGTGCCAGCAGCTTGAGTTTGGCGGGGGGCGGGGATGAGCAGTTCTTC. It codes for CASSLSLAGGGDEQFF. V is TRBV5-4 and J is TRBJ2-1; 8 bases fit TRBD2. Per the germline V gene, CDR1 is SGHNT and CDR2 is YYREEE (reference sequence). The CDR3 runs to 16 residues. V gave up 1 base and J gave up 8 bases; unmatched junction bases: 11.

A word on this clonotype: This may be a read error: a much more frequent sequence differs by one nucleotide. The V call is TRBV11-2, the J call TRBJ1-2, with TRBD1 matching over 9 bases. Per the germline V gene, CDR1 is SGHAT and CDR2 is FQNNGV. Germline trimming cut 8 bases from V and 3 bases from J; bases unmatched to any gene: 7. The CDR3 extends over 14 amino acids. As DNA, the CDR3 is TGTGCCAGCGGCCAACAGGGGGCCGACTATGGCTACACCTTC. Protein product: CASGQQGADYGYTF.

At least ten counts were recorded for this clonotype. The chain recombines TRBV4-2 with TRBJ2-2; D not certain. The CDR3 length is 16 residues. V was shortened by 0 bases and J by 7 bases, with 15 bases between the two germline ends. The germline gives CDR1 LGHNA, CDR2 YNFKEQ. CDR3 region: CASSQDPPQELGELFF. DNA of the CDR3: TGTGCCAGCAGCCAAGATCCACCCCAGGAACTCGGGGAGCTGTTTTTT.

This clonotype was picked up many times. The chain carries TRBV7-8 and TRBJ1-2; TRBD1 is a possible D gene (6 bases). Germline V gene lookup returns CDR1 SGHVS and CDR2 FQNEAQ. This CDR3 region has 13 residues. V was trimmed by 1 base and J by 5 bases, leaving 8 bases between them. The CDR3 region is CASSLEGGYGYTF. DNA of the CDR3: TGTGCCAGCAGCTTAGAGGGGGGATATGGCTACACCTTC.

As to this clonotype: A much larger clone differs from this one at a single base, so this may be a read error. The conserved phenylalanine or tryptophan is not found at the CDR3 terminus, so this likely reflects a read error. V usage is TRBV19 and J usage is TRBJ2-1, with D possibly TRBD2 on 6 matching bases. Trimming left V 3 bases short and J 4 bases short, with 16 bases between. Germline V CDR1 and CDR2: LNHDA, SQIVND (reference sequence). The CDR3 is 16 amino acids. CDR3 coding DNA: TGTGCCAGTAGTATTGGATCTAGCGAGGGTTACAATGAGCAGTTCTCC. This sequence encodes CASSIGSSEGYNEQFS.

This clonotype was seen at least ten times. V gene TRBV19 combines with J gene TRBJ2-1; D is possibly TRBD2 (6 bases). In germline, CDR1 is LNHDA, CDR2 SQIVND (reference sequence). V lost 6 bases to trimming and J lost 3 bases, with 21 bases between them. The CDR3 length is 17 residues. Written as DNA, the CDR3 is TGTGCCAGTAGCACGGGGAGGTTAGGGGCCCTCTACAATGAGCAGTTCTTC. As protein: CASSTGRLGALYNEQFF.

The chain recombines TRBV7-8 with TRBJ2-1, with 10 nucleotides matching TRBD1. The CDR3 loop spans 20 amino acids. Germline lookup yields CDR1 SGHVS and CDR2 FQNEAQ. V was clipped by 0 bases and J by 0 bases; unmatched bases: 11. The CDR3 coding sequence is TGTGCCAGCAGCTTAGCCACCGGGACAGGGGTTTCGAGCTCCTACAATGAGCAGTTCTTC. Translating gives CASSLATGTGVSSSYNEQFF.

As for this clonotype: With a much larger clone just one base away, this may be a read error. The chain carries TRBV4-3 and TRBJ2-1, with TRBD1 matching 9 bases. CDR3 length: 16 residues. Germline CDR1 is LGHNA and CDR2 is YSLEER. CDR3: CTSSQDSTGGYNEQFF. For the CDR3, the DNA is TGCACCAGCAGCCAAGATTCGACAGGGGGCTACAATGAGCAGTTCTTC.

This clonotype was seen many times. This rearrangement joins TRBV5-4 to TRBJ1-2; a possible D gene is TRBD1 (5 bases). The length of the CDR3 is 18 residues. Germline V gene sequence: CDR1 SGHNT, CDR2 YYREEE (reference sequence). Trimming removed 6 bases from V and 5 bases from J, with 29 bases in between. CDR3 sequence: CASTPLGEVAPEKYGYTF. In DNA, the CDR3 is TGTGCCAGCACCCCCCTGGGGGAAGTCGCCCCAGAAAAGTATGGCTACACCTTC.

This clonotype was seen ten or more times. The chain carries TRBV20-1 and TRBJ2-4; no firm D call. The CDR3 totals 16 residues. Germline assignment: CDR1 DFQATT and CDR2 SNEGSKA (reference sequence). Deletions cut 0 bases from V and 3 bases from J, with 15 bases between. CDR3 DNA sequence: TGCAGTGCTAGAGATCTGAGCGTGACGGGCAAAAACATTCAGTACTTC. It yields the protein CSARDLSVTGKNIQYF.

This clonotype was observed a handful of times. The genes are TRBV7-6 and TRBJ1-4; 8 bases are shared with TRBD1. Trimming cost V 5 bases and J 6 bases; bases outside gene matches: 8. This CDR3 comprises 15 residues. The V gene's germline CDR1 is SGHVS and CDR2 FNYEAQ. CDR3 region: CASSRLGQGDEKLFF. The CDR3 DNA reads TGTGCCAGCAGCCGTCTTGGACAGGGAGATGAAAAACTGTTTTTT.

J is TRBJ2-2 and V is TRBV11-2; 10 bases agree with TRBD2. Germline-derived CDR1 and CDR2 are SGHAT and FQNNGV. This CDR3 is 16 amino acids long. V trimming: 5 bases; J trimming: 5 bases; junction bases outside the gene matches: 8. The CDR3, as DNA: TGTGCCAGCAGCCCCTCCGGGACTAGCGCAACCGGGGAGCTGTTTTTT. It encodes CASSPSGTSATGELFF.

The rearrangement uses TRBV4-1 and TRBJ1-1; D is undetermined. V shed 0 bases and J shed 2 bases, with 7 bases lying between them. Germline V lookup: CDR1 MGHRA, CDR2 YSYEKL. The CDR3 runs to 14 residues. The CDR3 region has the DNA TGCGCCAGCAGCCAAGATGCAACCAACACTGAAGCTTTCTTT. Translation gives CASSQDATNTEAFF.

This clonotype has ten or more counts. The chain carries TRBV6-2 or TRBV6-3 and TRBJ1-5; unclear D gene. The CDR3 extends over 12 amino acids. Trimming stripped 2 bases from V and 6 bases from J, with 5 bases between. Germline V lookup: CDR1 MNHEY, CDR2 SVGEGT. In DNA, the CDR3 is TGTGCCAGCAGTTACGAGGGTCAGCCCCAGCATTTT. Residues: CASSYEGQPQHF.

This clonotype appeared many times. The chain joins TRBV13 to TRBJ1-1; TRBD1 matches 7 bases. V lost 5 bases to trimming and J lost 0 bases; unmatched junction nucleotides: 12. The CDR3 totals 17 residues. Germline V lookup: CDR1 PRHDT, CDR2 FYEKMQ (reference sequence). The CDR3 is CASSPAGGRGMNTEAFF. In nucleotides, the CDR3 is TGTGCCAGCAGCCCCGCCGGGGGCAGGGGGATGAACACTGAAGCTTTCTTT.